This T cell receptor (beta chain) stems from a study of CD8 T cells in ankylosing spondylitis. Germline-derived CDR1 and CDR2 are SGHTA and FQGNSA. The CDR3 is made up of 14 amino acids. The V and J ends lost 1 base and 4 bases respectively, with 10 bases between them. Findings and limits, study-wide: Earlier literature documents some of the motif variants in reactive arthritis synovial fluid and blood. What seemed typical of ankylosing spondylitis blood was a TCR beta motif built from about 8 highly homologous variants. Significant enrichment of disease-linked clones was reported in matched ankylosing spondylitis synovial fluid.

Regarding this clonotype: Its antigen is currently unknown.

It was by quantitative 5'-RACE with molecular barcodes that TCR beta libraries were made. MiXCR, applied by TCRdb to the 5' RACE reads, yields one record per CDR3 protein. The sample comprises some 800,000 distinct CDR3 sequences, 12% of which are singletons, and roughly 0.51% rests with the top ten. The chain combines TRBV7-2 with TRBJ1-2; D remains unclear. Input material: blood, either unsorted or a sorted T cell fraction (not recorded which). This clonotype was sampled from a male donor with ankylosing spondylitis. The CDR3 bases are TGTGCCAGCAGCTTAGATATGTCGGTCTATGGCTACACCTTC. Its translation: CASSLDMSVYGYTF.